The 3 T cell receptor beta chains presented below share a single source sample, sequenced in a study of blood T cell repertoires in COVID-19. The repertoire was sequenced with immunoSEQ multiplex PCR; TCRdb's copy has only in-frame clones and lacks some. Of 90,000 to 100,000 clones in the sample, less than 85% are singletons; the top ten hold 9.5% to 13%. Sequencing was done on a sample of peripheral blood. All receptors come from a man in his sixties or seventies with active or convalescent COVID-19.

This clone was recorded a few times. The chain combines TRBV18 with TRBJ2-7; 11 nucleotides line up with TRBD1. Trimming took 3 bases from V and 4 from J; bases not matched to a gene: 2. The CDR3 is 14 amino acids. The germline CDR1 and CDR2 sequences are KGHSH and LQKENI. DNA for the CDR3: TGTGCCAGCTCACCGGGGACAGGGGGTTACGAGCAGTACTTC. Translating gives CASSPGTGGYEQYF.

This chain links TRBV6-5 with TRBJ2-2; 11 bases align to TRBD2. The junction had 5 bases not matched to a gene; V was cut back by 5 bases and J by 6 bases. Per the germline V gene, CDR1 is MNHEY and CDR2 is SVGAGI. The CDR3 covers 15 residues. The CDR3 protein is CASSPTSGVSGELFF. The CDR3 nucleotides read TGTGCCAGCAGTCCGACTAGCGGGGTATCCGGGGAGCTGTTTTTT.

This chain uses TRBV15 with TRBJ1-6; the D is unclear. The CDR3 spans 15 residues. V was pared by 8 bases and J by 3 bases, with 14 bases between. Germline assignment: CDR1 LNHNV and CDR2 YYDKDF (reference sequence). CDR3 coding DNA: TGTGCCACCGGCGGCAGTTCGAGCTATAATTCACCCCTCCACTTT. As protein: CATGGSSSYNSPLHF.